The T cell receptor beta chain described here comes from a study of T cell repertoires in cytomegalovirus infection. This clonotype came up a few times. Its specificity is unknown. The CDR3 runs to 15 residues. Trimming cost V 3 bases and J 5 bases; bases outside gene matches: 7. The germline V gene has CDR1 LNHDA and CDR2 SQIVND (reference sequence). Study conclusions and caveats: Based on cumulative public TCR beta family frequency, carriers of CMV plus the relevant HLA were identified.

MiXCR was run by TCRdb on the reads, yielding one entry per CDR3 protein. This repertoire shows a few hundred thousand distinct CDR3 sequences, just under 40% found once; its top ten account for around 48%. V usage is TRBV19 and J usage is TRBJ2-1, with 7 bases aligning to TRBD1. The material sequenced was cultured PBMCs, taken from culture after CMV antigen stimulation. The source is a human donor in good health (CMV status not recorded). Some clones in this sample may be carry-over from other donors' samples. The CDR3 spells CASSILAGGNNEQFF. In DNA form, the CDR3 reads TGTGCCAGTAGTATTTTGGCAGGGGGTAACAATGAGCAGTTCTTC.